Listed below are T cell receptor beta chains from one sample, sequenced in a study of OX40 agonist ivuxolimab in advanced cancers. This table comes from immunoSEQ multiplex PCR, and its TCRdb copy is limited to in-frame clones, with some not included. This table holds around 74,000 clones, around 80% found once. Specimen: CD4+ or CD8+ T cells sorted from blood, collected in a trial of the OX40 agonist ivuxolimab. These receptors were obtained from an adult with an advanced solid tumor such as melanoma, head and neck, liver or kidney cancer. The CDR3 runs from the conserved cysteine through the conserved F or W. A D gene is named only where the DNA matches it firmly. Clone size is stated in some rows and not others, as once, few, many or a class when expanded.

-	-	TRBV7-2	TRBJ2-4	CASSPNAGREVIQYF	TGTGCCAGCAGCCCCAACGCGGGCAGGGAGGTCATTCAGTACTTC
-	-	TRBV5-5	TRBJ2-7	CASSLRAVTYEQYF	TGTGCCAGCAGCTTAAGGGCAGTTACCTACGAGCAGTACTTC
TRBD1	-	TRBV5-4	TRBJ1-2	CASSRDLPKTGYYGYTF	TGTGCCAGCAGCCGAGACTTACCTAAGACAGGGTACTATGGCTACACCTTC
-	-	TRBV11-1	TRBJ1-1	CASSPGRGGTEAFF	TGTGCCAGCAGCCCGGGGCGAGGAGGAACTGAAGCTTTCTTT
-	-	TRBV9	TRBJ1-1	CASSPGGWNTEAFF	TGTGCCAGCAGCCCAGGCGGCTGGAACACTGAAGCTTTCTTT
TRBD1	-	TRBV7-2	TRBJ2-5	CASSIRQGQETQYF	TGTGCCAGCAGCATTCGACAGGGGCAAGAGACCCAGTACTTC
TRBD2	-	TRBV5-1	TRBJ2-5	CASSSGLAGAWQETQYF	TGCGCCAGCAGCTCGGGACTAGCGGGAGCGTGGCAAGAGACCCAGTACTTC
TRBD1	-	TRBV28	TRBJ1-2	CASRSWTGVGYTF	TGTGCCAGCAGAAGCTGGACAGGGGTTGGCTACACCTTC
-	-	TRBV5-1	TRBJ2-2	CASSFVQGSGELFF	TGCGCCAGCAGCTTCGTACAGGGCTCCGGGGAGCTGTTTTTT
-	-	TRBV7-2	TRBJ2-1	CASSPRTATSYNEQFF	TGTGCCAGCAGTCCAAGGACGGCTACATCCTACAATGAGCAGTTCTTC
TRBD2	-	TRBV7-2	TRBJ2-7	CASREGLAGSYEQYF	TGTGCCAGCAGGGAGGGGCTAGCGGGATCCTACGAGCAGTACTTC
-	-	TRBV7-9	TRBJ2-3	CASTLGGSDTQYF	TGTGCCAGCACCCTTGGGGGTTCGGATACGCAGTATTTT
TRBD2	-	TRBV28	TRBJ2-7	CASSSPGLAGFEQYF	TGTGCCAGCAGTTCTCCGGGACTAGCGGGTTTCGAGCAGTACTTC
-	-	TRBV30	TRBJ1-4	CAWSVSRDNEKLFF	TGTGCCTGGAGTGTAAGCCGGGATAATGAAAAACTGTTTTTT
TRBD1	few	TRBV30	TRBJ1-1	CAWSRQGDTEAFF	TGTGCCTGGAGTAGACAGGGGGACACTGAAGCTTTCTTT
-	-	TRBV5-8	TRBJ2-5	CASSLAQGSGSWETQYF	TGTGCCAGCAGCTTGGCACAGGGATCCGGTTCATGGGAGACCCAGTACTTC
TRBD1	-	TRBV7-3	TRBJ2-5	CASSLSMGTGGAGYQETQYF	TGTGCCAGCAGCTTATCGATGGGGACAGGGGGCGCCGGGTACCAAGAGACCCAGTACTTC
-	-	TRBV6-5	TRBJ2-3	CASSRTESTDTQYF	TGTGCCAGCAGTCGGACAGAAAGCACAGATACGCAGTATTTT
-	-	TRBV5-4	TRBJ1-1	CASSPPLPPEGTEAFF	TGTGCCAGCAGCCCTCCCCTCCCCCCGGAGGGGACTGAAGCTTTCTTT
-	-	TRBV7-2	TRBJ2-3	CASSRDRDTQYF	TGTGCCAGCAGCCGAGACAGAGATACGCAGTATTTT
-	-	TRBV6-5	TRBJ2-1	CASTTRGSEQFF	TGTGCCAGCACCACAAGGGGGAGTGAGCAGTTCTTC
-	-	TRBV28	TRBJ1-1	CASRRDKDTEAFF	TGTGCCAGCAGACGGGATAAGGACACTGAAGCTTTCTTT
-	-	TRBV2	TRBJ1-2	CASSGQGSHYGYTF	TGTGCCAGCAGTGGGCAGGGGAGCCACTATGGCTACACCTTC
TRBD1	-	TRBV19	TRBJ2-3	CASCRDRRSTDTQYF	TGTGCCAGTTGCCGGGACAGACGAAGCACAGATACGCAGTATTTT
-	-	TRBV5-1	TRBJ2-3	CASSLGSSWVDTQYF	TGCGCCAGCAGCTTGGGGTCTTCCTGGGTGGATACGCAGTATTTT
-	-	TRBV27	TRBJ1-4	CASSLQGRSNEKLFF	TGTGCCAGCAGTTTGCAGGGGCGATCGAATGAAAAACTGTTTTTT
TRBD1	-	TRBV7-2	TRBJ2-5	CASSPSIASQGEETQYF	TGTGCCAGCAGCCCTTCTATTGCCTCCCAGGGGGAGGAGACCCAGTACTTC
-	-	TRBV30	TRBJ1-2	CAWSVHGSNYGYTF	TGTGCCTGGAGTGTACATGGATCTAACTATGGCTACACCTTC
-	-	TRBV9	TRBJ1-2	CASSVDPTPGYGYTF	TGTGCCAGCAGCGTAGATCCCACCCCGGGGTATGGCTACACCTTC
-	-	TRBV9	TRBJ1-4	CASSPRTASNEKLFF	TGTGCCAGCAGCCCTCGGACGGCTTCTAATGAAAAACTGTTTTTT
TRBD2	-	TRBV4-1	TRBJ2-7	CASSQGRGIRTSGYEQYF	TGCGCCAGCAGCCAAGGTAGAGGCATTCGGACTAGCGGGTACGAGCAGTACTTC
-	few	TRBV10-3	TRBJ2-2	CAISESGGLDTGELFF	TGTGCCATCAGTGAGTCAGGCGGCCTTGACACCGGGGAGCTGTTTTTT
-	-	TRBV5-1	TRBJ1-2	CASSLEAGRGDYGYTF	TGCGCCAGCAGCTTGGAGGCAGGGCGCGGGGACTATGGCTACACCTTC
-	-	TRBV5-1	TRBJ2-7	CASSLATDSYEQYF	TGCGCCAGCAGCCTGGCTACAGACTCCTACGAGCAGTACTTC
-	-	TRBV7-2	TRBJ2-3	CASSINSGADTQYF	TGTGCCAGCAGCATCAATTCAGGGGCAGATACGCAGTATTTT
TRBD1	-	TRBV18	TRBJ2-3	CASSLSGTGSTDTQYF	TGTGCCAGCTCACTTTCCGGGACAGGGTCCACAGATACGCAGTATTTT
-	-	TRBV9	TRBJ1-1	CASSVVRATNTEAFF	TGTGCCAGCAGCGTAGTCAGGGCGACTAACACTGAAGCTTTCTTT
TRBD1	once	TRBV7-2	TRBJ2-5	CASSETQGWQTQYF	TGTGCCAGCAGTGAAACACAGGGGTGGCAGACCCAGTACTTC
-	-	TRBV6-1	TRBJ1-5	CASSGTRAPQHF	TGTGCCAGCAGTGGGACGAGGGCGCCCCAGCATTTT
-	-	TRBV27	TRBJ2-6	CASSLSGAGANVLTF	TGTGCCAGCAGTTTATCGGGGGCTGGGGCCAACGTCCTGACTTTC